A single sample is the source of the 9 T cell receptor beta chains below, sequenced in a study of blood T cells in healthy people across ages. A second PCR, run for roughly 7 to 11 cycles, used a sample-barcoded 5' primer plus a J-beta primer mix. TCRdb analysed the 5' RACE reads with MiXCR anew, one entry per CDR3 protein. The data contain roughly 800,000 distinct CDR3 sequences, 53% of them singletons. Sequences were obtained from blood. These TCRs come from a man at least 80 years old in good health.

This chain uses TRBV9 with TRBJ2-1; 12 bases map to TRBD2. Matching the DNA end better, TRBJ2-7 makes the J call doubtful. Germline CDR1 and CDR2: SGDLS and YYNGEE. This CDR3 is 17 amino acids long. The CDR3 sequence: CASSVGLAGGPLNEQYF. CDR3 in DNA: TGTGCCAGCAGCGTAGGTCTAGCGGGAGGGCCTTTGAATGAGCAGTACTTC.

The chain joins TRBV12-3 or TRBV12-4 to TRBJ1-2, with TRBD1 as a possible D gene (5 bases). The CDR3 length is 14 residues. V was shortened by 6 bases and J by 7 bases, with 18 bases between the two germline ends. Here the CDR3 reads CASSPRVDYGGYTF. As DNA, the CDR3 is TGTGCCAGCAGCCCCAGGGTAGATTACGGTGGCTACACCTTC.

This clonotype turned up a few times. The chain joins TRBV5-1 to TRBJ2-1; TRBD1 aligns across 9 bases. This CDR3 region has 14 residues. The V segment lost 4 bases and the J segment 7 bases; nucleotides outside the gene matches: 6. Germline CDR1 reads SGHRS; CDR2 reads YFSETQ. CDR3 sequence: CASSPEDRGNEQFF. CDR3 nucleotide sequence: TGCGCCAGCAGCCCGGAGGACAGGGGTAATGAGCAGTTCTTC.

The CDR3 DNA reads TGTGCCAGCAGCTTGGGTTTTGAAAAACTGTTTTTT. Amino acids: CASSLGFEKLFF. This rearrangement joins TRBV5-8 to TRBJ1-4; D gene unclear. The CDR3 is 12 amino acids. Per the germline V gene, CDR1 is SGHTS and CDR2 is YDEGEE. V was trimmed by 0 bases and J by 7 bases, leaving 4 bases between them.

This clonotype was observed a handful of times. V and J are TRBV27 and TRBJ2-5; 7 bases align to TRBD2. Germline lookup yields CDR1 MNHEY and CDR2 SMNVEV (reference sequence). V dropped 8 bases and J dropped 6; count of bases not matched to a gene: 3. There are 11 residues in the CDR3. The CDR3 reads CASFGGKTQYF. The CDR3 bases are TGTGCCAGCTTCGGGGGGAAGACCCAGTACTTC.

The chain combines TRBV15 with TRBJ2-3; weak D call: TRBD2 (6 bases). Per the germline V gene, CDR1 is LNHNV and CDR2 is YYDKDF (reference sequence). CDR3 length: 14 amino acids. The V end lost 5 bases, the J end lost 0 bases, and 9 bases lay between the germline ends. The CDR3 loop reads CATSRSGSTDTQYF. CDR3 nucleotides: TGTGCCACCAGCCGTAGCGGTAGCACAGATACGCAGTATTTT. Variable domain in full (rest from reference TRBV15 and TRBJ2-3): DAMVIQNPRYQVTQFGKPVTLSCSQTLNHNVMYWYQQKSSQAPKLLFHYYDKDFNNEADTPDNFQSRRPNTSFCFLDIRSPGLGDTAMYLCATSRSGSTDTQYFGPGTRLTVL.

The rearrangement joins TRBV7-2 to TRBJ2-7, with TRBD1 matching over 9 bases. Germline CDR1 SGHTA, CDR2 FQGNSA. V shed 1 base and J 3 bases; nucleotides not matched to a gene: 13. The CDR3 loop spans 18 amino acids. Written as DNA, the CDR3 is TGTGCCAGCAGCTTAGTCCTGAGAACGGGACAGGGCATCTACGAGCAGTACTTC. Residues: CASSLVLRTGQGIYEQYF. Using reference TRBV7-2 and TRBJ2-7 for the parts outside the CDR3, the full variable domain is GAGVSQSPSNKVTEKGKDVELRCDPISGHTALYWYRQSLGQGLEFLIYFQGNSAPDKSGLPSDRFSAERTGGSVSTLTIQRTQQEDSAVYLCASSLVLRTGQGIYEQYFGPGTRLTVT.

The chain has TRBV20-1 and TRBJ2-7; no definite D call. With 4 bases removed from V and 4 bases from J, the gap between germline ends came to 5 bases. Germline values: CDR1 DFQATT, CDR2 SNEGSKA (reference sequence). The CDR3 is 10 amino acids. DNA of the CDR3: TGCAGTGCTATAGATTACGAGCAGTACTTC. It is translated as CSAIDYEQYF.

The count of this clonotype is one. This chain joins TRBV29-1 and TRBJ2-7; D possibly corresponds to TRBD2 (6 bases). This CDR3 is 13 amino acids long. CDR1 and CDR2 (germline): SQVTM, ANQGSEA. V lost 6 bases and J lost 7, with 19 bases in between. CDR3 coding DNA: TGCAGCGTAGTAGCGGAGGATGGGGGGGAGCAGTACTTC. This codes for CSVVAEDGGEQYF.